This T cell receptor beta chain was profiled in a study of blood T cell repertoires in COVID-19. The V segment lost 3 bases and the J segment 15 bases; nucleotides outside the gene matches: 2. The CDR3 is 12 residues long. Germline assignment: CDR1 SGDLS and CDR2 YYNGEE. Cohort 3 donors were reported recovered after two negative PCRs, clearance, or symptom resolution. Only in-frame clones appear in the TCRdb table, and some are missing; sequencing was by immunoSEQ multiplex PCR. This table has 250,000 to 400,000 clones, about nine tenths appearing once. This chain joins TRBV9 and TRBJ2-1, with 14 bases that match TRBD2. This receptor was obtained from a man aged 60-69 years who had recovered from COVID-19. Material for sequencing was PBMCs or T cells enriched from blood (not recorded which). This chain's CDR3 is CASSGTSGGPFF. DNA for the CDR3: TGTGCCAGCAGCGGGACTAGCGGGGGGCCGTTCTTC.